These T cell receptor beta chains were read from a single sample in a study of T cells in Graves' hyperthyroidism and ophthalmopathy. MiXCR, applied by TCRdb to the multiplex PCR reads, yields one record per CDR3 protein. The repertoire has fewer than 750,000 distinct CDR3 sequences, approximately 15% of them found once; the top ten carry 3.5% to 4.5%. Source material: blood. Source of these receptors: a woman in her 40s with Graves' ophthalmopathy. Both conserved end residues are part of each CDR3. The D gene is left open where the match is weak. Part of the rows lack a size; the others show once, few, many or a class for expanded clones.

v_gene: TRBV4-1
abundance: -
j_gene: TRBJ2-7
d_gene: TRBD2
CDR3nt: TGCGCCAGCAGCCTCTTTGCGGGGGACTACGAGCAGTACTTC
CDR3aa: CASSLFAGDYEQYF

v_gene: TRBV2
abundance: -
j_gene: TRBJ2-2
d_gene: -
CDR3nt: TGTGCCAGCAGTGACTCGGGTCACTTCAACGGGGAGCTGTTTTTT
CDR3aa: CASSDSGHFNGELFF

v_gene: TRBV6-1
abundance: many
j_gene: TRBJ1-2
d_gene: -
CDR3nt: TGTGCCAGCAGCCCTCCCGGGACCCTCTACACCTTC
CDR3aa: CASSPPGTLYTF

v_gene: TRBV24-1
abundance: many
j_gene: TRBJ1-5
d_gene: -
CDR3nt: TGTGCCACCAGTGACACGGGACGGCTCAATCAGCCCCAGCATTTT
CDR3aa: CATSDTGRLNQPQHF

v_gene: TRBV6-2/TRBV6-3
abundance: -
j_gene: TRBJ2-7
d_gene: -
CDR3nt: TGTGCCAGCAGCCTACGTATTGACACTGCCTCCTACGAGCAGTACTTC
CDR3aa: CASSLRIDTASYEQYF

v_gene: TRBV11-2
abundance: many
j_gene: TRBJ2-7
d_gene: TRBD1
CDR3nt: TGTGCCAGCAGCTTACTGACAGGGGGGAACACCTACGAGCAGTACTTC
CDR3aa: CASSLLTGGNTYEQYF

v_gene: TRBV6-5
abundance: many
j_gene: TRBJ2-5
d_gene: -
CDR3nt: TGTGCCAGCAGTTACTCGCCCGAGGGGACCCAGTACTTC
CDR3aa: CASSYSPEGTQYF

v_gene: TRBV6-4
abundance: many
j_gene: TRBJ2-7
d_gene: -
CDR3nt: TGTGCCAGCAGTGCGTCTAGTGGGACCAGCTCCTACGAGCAGTACTTC
CDR3aa: CASSASSGTSSYEQYF

v_gene: TRBV29-1
abundance: many
j_gene: TRBJ1-1
d_gene: -
CDR3nt: TGCAGCGTCAGCGGGGTCTTGCCCACTGAAGCTTTCTTT
CDR3aa: CSVSGVLPTEAFF

v_gene: TRBV4-2
abundance: many
j_gene: TRBJ2-7
d_gene: -
CDR3nt: TGTGCCAGCAGCCAAGAATTCCAGCCGGCCTACGAGCAGTACTTC
CDR3aa: CASSQEFQPAYEQYF